These 7 T cell receptor beta chains came from one sample sequenced in a study of T cell responses to AZD1222 COVID-19 vaccine. This table comes from immunoSEQ multiplex PCR, and its TCRdb copy is limited to in-frame clones, with some not included. The top ten hold over 9.5% of the sample, which has 120,000 or so clones, about 87% seen once. This sample comprised peripheral blood, obtained on day 0 of AZD1222 vaccination. The receptors here all came from an adult in good health.

This chain links TRBV4-2 with TRBJ2-1; 9 nucleotides line up with TRBD2. Germline-derived CDR1 and CDR2 are LGHNA and YNFKEQ. Unmatched junction bases numbered 3, after V lost 0 bases and J lost 0 bases. CDR3 length equals 17 residues. CDR3 loop: CASSQELAGSSYNEQFF. The DNA of the CDR3 is TGTGCCAGCAGCCAAGAACTAGCGGGCAGCTCCTACAATGAGCAGTTCTTC.

About this clone itself: At one end, the junction sequence differs from germline, possibly due to a read error. This rearrangement joins TRBV6-5 to TRBJ2-7, with D perhaps TRBD2 (5 bases). This CDR3 comprises 14 residues. From germline, CDR1 is MNHEY and CDR2 SVGAGI. CDR3 DNA: TGTGCCAGCAGCTACTCGGTCGGGGTTAGAGAGCAGTACTTC. This gives the protein CASSYSVGVREQYF.

The count of this clone is one. The J gene is TRBJ1-3, the V gene TRBV19; no firm D call. The germline gives CDR1 LNHDA, CDR2 SQIVND (reference sequence). There are 15 residues in the CDR3. Trimming removed 0 bases at V and 2 bases at J, with 8 bases between. DNA of the CDR3: TGTGCCAGTAGTATAGATCTTGGGACTGGAAACACCATATATTTT. Translated, it gives CASSIDLGTGNTIYF.

The rearrangement links TRBV9 to TRBJ2-7; D remains unclear. CDR1 and CDR2 from the germline V gene are SGDLS and YYNGEE. V shed 0 bases and J shed 3 bases, with 10 bases lying between them. The CDR3 totals 14 residues. CDR3: CASSVDPGHYEQYF. CDR3 in DNA: TGTGCCAGCAGCGTAGATCCAGGTCACTACGAGCAGTACTTC.

The gene calls are TRBV28 and TRBJ1-5; D not certain. Germline-derived CDR1 and CDR2 are MDHEN and SYDVKM. CDR3 size: 12 residues. V dropped 1 base and J dropped 10 bases, with 8 bases sitting between them. The CDR3 loop is CASSLYGSPQHF. The CDR3 bases are TGTGCCAGCAGTTTATATGGGAGCCCCCAGCATTTT.

This clone was counted once. V gene TRBV5-6 combines with J gene TRBJ1-1; D is unresolved. V lost 4 bases and J 0 bases, leaving 7 bases between the germline ends. CDR3 length: 13 residues. Germline CDR1 reads SGHDT; CDR2 reads YYEEEE. The CDR3 sequence is CASSLEMNTEAFF. The CDR3, as DNA: TGTGCCAGCAGCCTCGAAATGAACACTGAAGCTTTCTTT.

This chain joins TRBV2 and TRBJ2-5; TRBD2 matches 14 bases. Germline trimming cut 5 bases from V and 2 bases from J; bases unmatched to any gene: 10. Germline values: CDR1 SNHLY, CDR2 FYNNEI. The CDR3 is made up of 18 amino acids. The CDR3 DNA reads TGTGCCAGCAGTTCGGGACTAGCGGGGGCCAATATACAAGAGACCCAGTACTTC. Residues: CASSSGLAGANIQETQYF.